The next 29 T cell receptor beta chains were all read from a single sample in a study of blood T cells in healthy people across ages. A second PCR, run for roughly 7 to 11 cycles, used a sample-barcoded 5' primer plus a J-beta primer mix. Each CDR3 protein is one row after TCRdb ran MiXCR on the 5' RACE reads. Of under 1,100,000 distinct CDR3 sequences listed, 20% to 25% are singletons. Another study also made use of these data, one on T cells of mothers and their children.

The specimen sequenced was blood. These receptors all stem from a girl aged 2-10 years in good health.

This clonotype turned up a few times. This rearrangement joins TRBV6-6 to TRBJ1-2; no firm D call. This CDR3 is 15 amino acids long. Germline V gene sequence: CDR1 MNHNY, CDR2 SVGAGI (reference sequence). Trimming shortened V by 2 bases and J by 7 bases, and 17 bases separated the two germline ends. As DNA, the CDR3 is TGTGCCAGCAGTTACAAGGAGTCTGAACGGGGTGGCTACACCTTC. Translation: CASSYKESERGGYTF.

This chain connects TRBV7-2 to TRBJ2-7, with TRBD2 matching 9 bases. The DNA end is more similar to TRBJ2-5, so the J call may be wrong. The germline V gene encodes CDR1 SGHTA and CDR2 FQGNSA. The CDR3 covers 15 residues. CDR3 bases: TGTGCCAGCAGCTTAGTAGCGGGGGTGGCAGAGACCCAGTACTTC. Amino acid sequence: CASSLVAGVAETQYF.

Of note for this clonotype: A junction end diverges from the germline sequence, so it may reflect a read error. The chain uses TRBV15 and TRBJ2-5, with 8 bases that match TRBD2. The CDR3 spans 16 residues. Germline values: CDR1 LNHNV, CDR2 YYDKDF (reference sequence). The CDR3 bases are TGTGCCACCAGCGCCCTTAGCGGGGCCCTTGCCAATGAGCAGTCCTTC. Amino acids: CATSALSGALANEQSF. Together with reference TRBV15 and TRBJ2-5, the CDR3 gives the full variable domain: DAMVIQNPRYQVTQFGKPVTLSCSQTLNHNVMYWYQQKSSQAPKLLFHYYDKDFNNEADTPDNFQSRRPNTSFCFLDIRSPGLGDTAMYLCATSALSGALANEQSFGPGTRLLVL.

This clonotype was counted a few times. The chain links TRBV7-2 to TRBJ2-1; TRBD2 is a possible D gene (6 bases). Trimming shortened V by 1 base and J by 9 bases, and 13 bases separated the two germline ends. The length of the CDR3 is 14 residues. CDR1 SGHTA and CDR2 FQGNSA come from the germline V gene. The DNA for the CDR3 is TGTGCCAGCAGCTTAGGAGCAGAGGGAGGTGAGCAGTTCTTC. Its translation is CASSLGAEGGEQFF.

This chain connects TRBV10-3 to TRBJ2-5; D remains ambiguous. Germline CDR1 reads ENHRY; CDR2 reads SYGVKD. V was trimmed by 2 bases and J by 0 bases, leaving 7 bases between them. CDR3 length: 14 residues. CDR3 amino acids: CAISENKYQETQYF. CDR3 DNA sequence: TGTGCCATCAGTGAGAATAAGTACCAAGAGACCCAGTACTTC.

The chain uses TRBV20-1 and TRBJ2-5, with 14 bases identical to TRBD2. With 1 base clipped from V and 1 base from J, the junction kept 14 bases outside the gene matches. The CDR3 covers 20 residues. The germline V gene encodes CDR1 DFQATT and CDR2 SNEGSKA (reference sequence). DNA for the CDR3: TGCAGTGCTAGAGCCTGGACTAGCGGGAGGCCTTCCGGGGCCCAAGAGACCCAGTACTTC. Amino acid sequence: CSARAWTSGRPSGAQETQYF.

J is TRBJ2-5 and V is TRBV13, with 8 bases that match TRBD2. The CDR3 is made up of 14 amino acids. V dropped 0 bases and J dropped 11; count of bases not matched to a gene: 8. Germline CDR1 PRHDT, CDR2 FYEKMQ (reference sequence). CDR3 sequence: CASSLGISGEEQYF. CDR3 nucleotide sequence: TGTGCCAGCAGCTTAGGAATTAGCGGGGAGGAGCAGTACTTC.

The V gene is TRBV29-1, the J gene TRBJ2-1, with no clear D. The length of the CDR3 is 12 residues. CDR1 SQVTM and CDR2 ANQGSEA come from the germline V gene. V was shortened by 5 bases and J by 3 bases, with 8 bases between the two germline ends. The CDR3 DNA reads as TGCAGCGTTCTCCCGGGCTACAATGAGCAGTTCTTC. The encoded protein is CSVLPGYNEQFF.

The chain links TRBV6-2 or TRBV6-3 to TRBJ2-3, with D hard to call. The CDR3 totals 12 residues. Deletions cut 7 bases from V and 5 bases from J, with 10 bases between. Germline-derived CDR1 and CDR2 are MNHEY and SVGEGT. CDR3 protein: CASNGIRDTQYF. DNA for the CDR3: TGTGCCAGCAATGGAATAAGAGATACGCAGTATTTT.

This chain connects TRBV7-2 to TRBJ2-5, with a possible D match to TRBD2 (7 bases). The end of the DNA is better explained by TRBJ2-1, so the J call may be wrong. Germline loops: CDR1 SGHTA, CDR2 FQGNSA. The CDR3 is 15 amino acids. In nucleotides, the CDR3 is TGTGCCAGCAGCTTAGTTCCGGGGGGCATCCCTGAGCAGTTCTTC. Residues: CASSLVPGGIPEQFF.

In this sample, this clonotype turned up a few times. The chain uses TRBV20-1 and TRBJ2-1; perhaps TRBD2 as D (5 bases). The CDR3 is made up of 15 amino acids. Germline assignment: CDR1 DFQATT and CDR2 SNEGSKA (reference sequence). Between the trimmed V and J ends, which lost 3 bases and 0 bases, there was a span of 12 bases. The CDR3 DNA reads as TGCAGTGCTAGGGGTAGCGATCACTCCTACAATGAGCAGTTCTTC. Protein sequence: CSARGSDHSYNEQFF.

This clonotype was counted only a few times. J is TRBJ2-1 and V is TRBV3-1; D may match TRBD1 or TRBD2 (5 bases each). Germline CDR1 LGHDT, CDR2 YNNKEL (reference sequence). Trimming removed 0 bases at V and 2 bases at J, with 20 bases between. This CDR3 region has 19 residues. CDR3 region: CASSQEAQTGDHPYNEQFF. The CDR3 nucleotides are TGTGCCAGCAGCCAAGAAGCCCAGACCGGGGACCACCCCTACAATGAGCAGTTCTTC.

The chain joins TRBV11-3 to TRBJ1-1; D may be TRBD1 (6 bases). Deletions cut 7 bases from V and 5 bases from J, with 17 bases between. Per germline, CDR1 SGHNT and CDR2 YENEEA. The CDR3 loop spans 14 amino acids. The CDR3 region is CASTNGGARTEAFF. The CDR3 DNA reads TGTGCCAGCACCAATGGGGGGGCGCGGACTGAAGCTTTCTTT.

This clonotype was counted only a few times. The genes are TRBV9 and TRBJ1-4; 7 positions match TRBD1. The ends lost 3 bases at V and 5 bases at J; junction bases unmatched: 10. Germline V gene data show CDR1 as SGDLS and CDR2 as YYNGEE. CDR3 length: 16 residues. CDR3 nucleotides: TGTGCCAGCAGCGAGGGGACAGCCGGTTTGAATGAAAAACTGTTTTTT. This translates into CASSEGTAGLNEKLFF.

This rearrangement joins TRBV7-8 to TRBJ2-7, with D tentatively TRBD2 (6 bases). The CDR3 is made up of 16 amino acids. Looked up from germline, CDR1 is SGHVS and CDR2 is FQNEAQ. Trimming cost V 6 bases and J 6 bases, with 24 bases left between them. CDR3 DNA sequence: TGTGCCAGCAGAATAACGGCGGGGAACACTATGAGCGAGCAGTACTTC. This encodes CASRITAGNTMSEQYF.

This clonotype was detected a few times. The chain is built from TRBV28 and TRBJ2-5; unclear D gene. Per the germline V gene, CDR1 is MDHEN and CDR2 is SYDVKM. CDR3 size: 13 residues. Trimming took 7 bases from V and 0 from J, leaving 9 bases between them. CDR3 sequence: CASKVKYQETQYF. The CDR3 coding sequence is TGTGCCAGCAAGGTCAAGTACCAAGAGACCCAGTACTTC.

The chain couples TRBV15 to TRBJ2-5; TRBD2 agrees at 12 bases. The DNA end is more similar to TRBJ2-1, so the J call may be wrong. Germline V gene lookup returns CDR1 LNHNV and CDR2 YYDKDF (reference sequence). CDR3 length equals 16 residues. DNA for the CDR3: TGTGCCACCAGCAGAGCACTAGCGGGGGGTCACAATGAGCAGTTCTTC. Its translation: CATSRALAGGHNEQFF.

The CDR3 sequence is CASSPPRALRGYTF. The CDR3 DNA sequence: TGTGCCAGCAGTCCACCCAGGGCTCTGCGGGGCTACACCTTC. The chain couples TRBV11-2 to TRBJ1-2; TRBD1 might be the D (5 bases). Trimming cost V 6 bases and J 8 bases, with 19 bases left between them. Germline loops: CDR1 SGHAT, CDR2 FQNNGV. The CDR3 extends over 14 amino acids. The full variable domain, rest sourced from reference TRBV11-2 and TRBJ1-2, is EAGVAQSPRYKIIEKRQSVAFWCNPISGHATLYWYQQILGQGPKLLIQFQNNGVVDDSQLPKDRFSAERLKGVDSTLKIQPAKLEDSAVYLCASSPPRALRGYTFGSGTRLTVV.

This clonotype has more than one count but fewer than ten. This chain uses TRBV29-1 with TRBJ2-1; D is unclear. The CDR3 runs 13 residues. From germline, CDR1 is SQVTM and CDR2 ANQGSEA. With 6 bases removed from V and 6 bases from J, the gap between germline ends came to 15 bases. The CDR3 sequence: CSVPAIGGNEQFF. As DNA, the CDR3 is TGCAGCGTCCCGGCGATAGGCGGCAATGAGCAGTTCTTC.

The chain links TRBV20-1 to TRBJ2-7; D is unresolved. Trimming cost V 2 bases and J 2 bases, with 7 bases left between them. The CDR3 is made up of 12 amino acids. Per germline, CDR1 DFQATT and CDR2 SNEGSKA (reference sequence). CDR3 protein: CSARPDPYEQYF. CDR3 nucleotide sequence: TGCAGTGCTAGACCCGATCCCTACGAGCAGTACTTC.

There are a few counts of this clonotype. J is TRBJ1-1 and V is TRBV18; D is unresolved. Between the trimmed V and J ends, which lost 1 base and 0 bases, there was a span of 12 bases. CDR3 length: 16 amino acids. Germline V gene data show CDR1 as KGHSH and CDR2 as LQKENI. The CDR3 region is CASSPLGSGLNTEAFF. As DNA, the CDR3 is TGTGCCAGCTCACCACTGGGTTCTGGCTTGAACACTGAAGCTTTCTTT. The full variable domain, its missing parts supplied by reference TRBV18 and TRBJ1-1, is NAGVMQNPRHLVRRRGQEARLRCSPMKGHSHVYWYRQLPEEGLKFMVYLQKENIIDESGMPKERFSAEFPKEGPSILRIQQVVRGDSAAYFCASSPLGSGLNTEAFFGQGTRLTVV.

This clonotype was seen a handful of times. J is TRBJ2-1 and V is TRBV20-1; 7 bases match TRBD2. The CDR3 totals 16 residues. The V gene end was trimmed by 3 bases and the J gene end by 4 bases; junction bases not matched to a gene: 12. Germline CDR1 DFQATT, CDR2 SNEGSKA (reference sequence). CDR3 region: CSASGASGEDYNEQFF. CDR3 bases: TGCAGTGCTAGTGGGGCTAGCGGAGAAGATTACAATGAGCAGTTCTTC.

This clonotype was detected a few times. V usage is TRBV20-1 and J usage is TRBJ2-2; 8 bases map to TRBD2. The CDR3 sequence is 16 residues long. Germline CDR1 and CDR2: DFQATT and SNEGSKA (reference sequence). The junction had 11 bases not matched to a gene; V was cut back by 5 bases and J by 3 bases. This CDR3 is CSAASLAGGHTGELFF. The CDR3 region has the DNA TGCAGTGCTGCATCACTGGCGGGGGGTCACACCGGGGAGCTGTTTTTT.

The sample holds a few counts of this clonotype. V usage is TRBV2 and J usage is TRBJ2-5, with 7 bases fitting TRBD2. The DNA end favors TRBJ2-7, so the J call may be wrong. Germline V CDR1 and CDR2: SNHLY, FYNNEI. The CDR3 loop spans 12 amino acids. The CDR3 here is CASTSGKYEQYF. The CDR3 DNA reads as TGTGCCAGCACCAGCGGGAAATACGAGCAGTACTTC.

The table lists this clonotype with a count of one. The rearrangement joins TRBV29-1 to TRBJ2-7; a possible D gene is TRBD1 (6 bases). V dropped 4 bases and J dropped 3 bases, with 10 bases sitting between them. CDR3 size: 12 residues. In germline, CDR1 is SQVTM, CDR2 ANQGSEA. CDR3: CSVVGQNYEQYF. In DNA, the CDR3 is TGCAGCGTTGTTGGACAGAACTACGAGCAGTACTTC.

This clonotype was counted ten times or more. The gene calls are TRBV15 and TRBJ2-5; D unclear. Germline-derived CDR1 and CDR2 are LNHNV and YYDKDF (reference sequence). With 0 bases removed from V and 3 bases from J, the gap between germline ends came to 5 bases. The CDR3 loop spans 13 amino acids. The CDR3 DNA is TGTGCCACCAGCAGAGATCCAGAAGAGACCCAGTACTTC. It specifies CATSRDPEETQYF.

V usage is TRBV20-1 and J usage is TRBJ2-3, with D unresolved. The V gene's germline CDR1 is DFQATT and CDR2 SNEGSKA (reference sequence). The length of the CDR3 is 12 residues. With 5 bases removed from V and 4 bases from J, the gap between germline ends came to 10 bases. The CDR3 bases are TGCAGTGCTCCCCGAGGCGCAGATACGCAGTATTTT. It encodes CSAPRGADTQYF.

Only a few counts were recorded for this clonotype. This chain uses TRBV29-1 with TRBJ2-5; D is unclear. CDR1 SQVTM and CDR2 ANQGSEA come from the germline V gene. V dropped 4 bases and J dropped 3 bases, with 12 bases sitting between them. The CDR3 is 13 amino acids. Here the CDR3 reads CSVGGWGEETQYF. The CDR3, as DNA: TGCAGCGTTGGTGGCTGGGGTGAAGAGACCCAGTACTTC.

The rearrangement uses TRBV7-9 and TRBJ2-1; D gene unclear. V was clipped by 1 base and J by 6 bases, with 10 bases between them. Germline lookup yields CDR1 SEHNR and CDR2 FQNEAQ (reference sequence). The CDR3 totals 14 residues. This chain's CDR3 is CASSLGGDANEQFF. The CDR3 DNA reads as TGTGCCAGCAGCTTAGGGGGTGACGCCAATGAGCAGTTCTTC.